A selection of T cell receptor beta chains follows, all from one sample in a study of T cells after somatic rescue of genetic block. Some clones are missing from TCRdb's copy, which holds only in-frame ones; the method was immunoSEQ multiplex PCR. The sample yields roughly 55,000 clones, approximately 96% seen once. The sequenced sample consisted of peripheral blood mononuclear cells (PBMCs). The receptors here all came from a child under two years old. Each CDR3 is given with its conserved first and last residue. A D gene is named only where the DNA matches it firmly. Expanded clones are given a class, and other clones once, few, many or no size at all.

- TRBJ2-5 TRBV7-3 TRBD2 TGTGCCAGCAGCTATAGCGGGAGAGGAGAGACCCAGTACTTC CASSYSGRGETQYF
- TRBJ2-5 TRBV7-6 - TGTGCCAGCAGCTTAGATGGGACCCAGTACTTC CASSLDGTQYF
- TRBJ1-2 TRBV19 - TGTGCCAGTAGTAGGTGGCAGCTGAACTATGGCTACACCTTC CASSRWQLNYGYTF
- TRBJ2-7 TRBV5-4 TRBD1 TGTGCCAGCAGCATCGGGACAGGGGACGAGCAGTACTTC CASSIGTGDEQYF
- TRBJ2-7 TRBV2 TRBD1 TGTGCCATCGGGGACAGCCCCTACGAGCAGTACTTC CAIGDSPYEQYF
- TRBJ1-2 TRBV2 - TGTGCCAGCAGTGCAGACACTAACTATGGCTACACCTTC CASSADTNYGYTF
- TRBJ1-5 TRBV5-6 - TGTGCCAGCAGCTGGGGTATCGGCAATCAGCCCCAGCATTTT CASSWGIGNQPQHF
- TRBJ2-7 TRBV21-1 - TGTGCCAGCAGCAATTTAGGGGGGCGCTCCTACGAGCAGTACTTC CASSNLGGRSYEQYF
- TRBJ2-7 TRBV9 - TGTGCCAGCAGCGTAGATGGGACATACGAGCAGTACTTC CASSVDGTYEQYF
- TRBJ2-1 TRBV5-5 - TGTGCCAGCAGCTTCGGAAGGGAGCCCTACAATGAGCAGTTCTTC CASSFGREPYNEQFF
- TRBJ1-6 TRBV25-1 TRBD1 TGTGCCAGCAGTGAACGGACAGGGGCGAATTCACCCCTCCACTTT CASSERTGANSPLHF
- TRBJ2-7 TRBV5-1 TRBD1 TGCGCCAGCAGCCCTACGACAGGGCCGGGCGAGCAGTACTTC CASSPTTGPGEQYF
- TRBJ2-3 TRBV7-3 - TGTGCCAGCAGCGGATCCGGCACAGATACGCAGTATTTT CASSGSGTDTQYF
- TRBJ2-2 TRBV7-2 - TGTGCCAGCAGCTTGGGAGGGGGATTAGCCGGGGAGCTGTTTTTT CASSLGGGLAGELFF
- TRBJ2-1 TRBV19 TRBD2 TGTGCCAGTAGTCCAAGGACTAGCGGCAATGAGCAGTTCTTC CASSPRTSGNEQFF
once TRBJ2-3 TRBV2 TRBD2 TGTGCCAGCACTAGCGGGAGGGCAAGCACAGATACGCAGTATTTT CASTSGRASTDTQYF
- TRBJ2-4 TRBV6-6 TRBD2 TGTGCCAGCAGTTACGGAGCGGGGGCCAAAAACATTCAGTACTTC CASSYGAGAKNIQYF
- TRBJ1-1 TRBV29-1 - TGCAGCGTTGAAGGGGTAACTGAAGCTTTCTTT CSVEGVTEAFF
once TRBJ2-7 TRBV27 TRBD2 TGTGCCAGCAGTCCCTCACTAGCGGGAGTGTACTACGAGCAGTACTTC CASSPSLAGVYYEQYF
- TRBJ2-7 TRBV7-7 - TGTGCTAGCAGCTTAGAACCGGGAAGGACCTACGAGCAGTACTTC CASSLEPGRTYEQYF
- TRBJ1-5 TRBV6-5 - TGTGCCAGCAGTTCTACCTCCCATCAGCCCCAGCATTTT CASSSTSHQPQHF
- TRBJ2-1 TRBV6-6 - TGTGCCAGCAGTCTTGGTTACAATGAGCAGTTCTTC CASSLGYNEQFF
- TRBJ1-2 TRBV28 - TGTGCCAGCAGTTTACGGGGTAGGAATGGCTACACCTTC CASSLRGRNGYTF
- TRBJ2-3 TRBV1 - TGCACCAGCAGCTTACCCTCGGGACTAGCGGGAAGCACAGATACGCAGTATTTT CTSSLPSGLAGSTDTQYF
- TRBJ2-1 TRBV15 TRBD2 TGTGCCACCAGCGGTGAGCGGGAGGGCTCCTACAATGAGCAGTTCTTC CATSGEREGSYNEQFF
- TRBJ2-1 TRBV7-6 TRBD1 TGTGCCAGCAGCTCCCGGACAGGGGGCCACTCCTACAATGAGCAGTTCTTC CASSSRTGGHSYNEQFF
- TRBJ2-3 TRBV19 TRBD2 TGTGCCAGTAGTGTTACTAGCGGGGTTACGCAGTATTTT CASSVTSGVTQYF
- TRBJ2-7 TRBV7-9 TRBD2 TGTGCCAGCAGCTTAGAGGCTAGCGGGAGTTACGAGCAGTACTTC CASSLEASGSYEQYF
- TRBJ2-2 TRBV27 TRBD1 TGTGCCAGCAGTCCCGGACAGGGGACCGGGGAGCTGTTTTTT CASSPGQGTGELFF
- TRBJ2-5 TRBV28 TRBD1 TGTGCCAGCAGTTTGGGGACAGGGGGAGGAGAGACCCAGTACTTC CASSLGTGGGETQYF
once TRBJ2-3 TRBV7-2 TRBD2 TGTGCCAGCAGCGCCACTAGCGGGAGTTGGGATACGCAGTATTTT CASSATSGSWDTQYF
- TRBJ1-2 TRBV4-1 - TGCGCCAGCAGACTCCCCGGGACTAGGGGTGGCTACACCTTC CASRLPGTRGGYTF
- TRBJ2-7 TRBV6-6 TRBD1 TGTGCCAGCAGTAAACACAGGGGCGAGCAGTACTTC CASSKHRGEQYF